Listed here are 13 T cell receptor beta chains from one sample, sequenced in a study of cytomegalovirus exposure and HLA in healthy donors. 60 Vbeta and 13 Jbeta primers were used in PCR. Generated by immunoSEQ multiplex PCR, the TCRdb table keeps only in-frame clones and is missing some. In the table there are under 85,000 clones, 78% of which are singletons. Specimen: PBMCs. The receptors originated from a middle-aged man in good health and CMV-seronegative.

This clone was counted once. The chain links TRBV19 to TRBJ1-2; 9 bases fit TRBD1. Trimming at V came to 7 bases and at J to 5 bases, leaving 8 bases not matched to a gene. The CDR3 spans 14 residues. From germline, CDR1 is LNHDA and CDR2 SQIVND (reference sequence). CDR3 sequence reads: CASTMGQGVYGYTF. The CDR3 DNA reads TGTGCCAGTACCATGGGACAGGGAGTTTATGGCTACACCTTC.

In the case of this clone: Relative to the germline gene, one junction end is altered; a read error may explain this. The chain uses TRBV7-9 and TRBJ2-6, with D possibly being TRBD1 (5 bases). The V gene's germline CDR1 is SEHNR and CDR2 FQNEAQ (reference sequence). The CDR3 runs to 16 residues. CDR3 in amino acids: CASSLSVGSGANGLTF. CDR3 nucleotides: TGTGCCAGCAGCTTAAGTGTGGGATCTGGGGCCAACGGCCTGACTTTC. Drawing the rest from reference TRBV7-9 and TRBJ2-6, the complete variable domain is DTGVSQNPRHKITKRGQNVTFRCDPISEHNRLYWYRQTLGQGPEFLTYFQNEAQLEKSRLLSDRFSAERPKGSFSTLEIQRTEQGDSAMYLCASSLSVGSGANGLTFGAGSRLTVL.

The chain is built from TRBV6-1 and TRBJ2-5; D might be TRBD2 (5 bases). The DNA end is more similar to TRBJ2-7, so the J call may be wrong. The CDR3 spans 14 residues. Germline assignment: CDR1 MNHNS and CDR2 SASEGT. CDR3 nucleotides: TGTGCCAGCAGTGTCGGCTGGGGAGCCTACGAGCAGTACTTC. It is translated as CASSVGWGAYEQYF.

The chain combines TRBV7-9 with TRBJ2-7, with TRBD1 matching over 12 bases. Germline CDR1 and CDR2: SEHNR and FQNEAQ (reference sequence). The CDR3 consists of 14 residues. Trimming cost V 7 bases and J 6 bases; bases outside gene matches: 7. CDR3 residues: CASTKGTGGVEQYF. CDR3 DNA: TGTGCCAGCACCAAGGGGACAGGGGGCGTCGAGCAGTACTTC.

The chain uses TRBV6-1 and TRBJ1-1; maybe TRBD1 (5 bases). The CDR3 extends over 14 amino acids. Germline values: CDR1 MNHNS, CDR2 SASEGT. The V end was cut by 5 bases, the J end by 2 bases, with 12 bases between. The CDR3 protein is CASSKGWTNTEAFF. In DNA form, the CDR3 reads TGTGCCAGCAGTAAAGGGTGGACAAACACTGAAGCTTTCTTT.

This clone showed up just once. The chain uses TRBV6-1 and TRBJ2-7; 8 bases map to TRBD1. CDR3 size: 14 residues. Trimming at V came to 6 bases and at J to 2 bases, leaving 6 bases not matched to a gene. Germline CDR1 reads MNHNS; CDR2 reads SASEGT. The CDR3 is CASRPGQDAYEQYF. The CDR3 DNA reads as TGTGCCAGCAGACCGGGACAGGACGCCTACGAGCAGTACTTC.

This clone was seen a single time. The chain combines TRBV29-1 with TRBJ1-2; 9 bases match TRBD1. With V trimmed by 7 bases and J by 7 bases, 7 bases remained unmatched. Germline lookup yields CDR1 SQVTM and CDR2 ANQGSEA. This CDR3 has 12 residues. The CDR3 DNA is TGCAGCGGTGGGGGGACAGGGTTTGGCTACACCTTC. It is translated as CSGGGTGFGYTF.

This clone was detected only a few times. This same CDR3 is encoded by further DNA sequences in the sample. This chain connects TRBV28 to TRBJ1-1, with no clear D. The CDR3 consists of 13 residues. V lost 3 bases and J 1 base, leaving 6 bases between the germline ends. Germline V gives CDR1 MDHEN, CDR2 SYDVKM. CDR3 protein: CASSFRRNTEAFF. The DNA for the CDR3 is TGTGCCAGCAGTTTTCGCAGGAACACTGAAGCTTTCTTT.

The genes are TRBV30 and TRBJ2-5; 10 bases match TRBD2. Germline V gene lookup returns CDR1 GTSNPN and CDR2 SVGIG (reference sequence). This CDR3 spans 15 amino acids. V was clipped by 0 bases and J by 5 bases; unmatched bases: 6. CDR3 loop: CAWSVGLAGVETQYF. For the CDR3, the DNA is TGTGCCTGGAGTGTAGGGCTAGCGGGAGTTGAGACCCAGTACTTC.

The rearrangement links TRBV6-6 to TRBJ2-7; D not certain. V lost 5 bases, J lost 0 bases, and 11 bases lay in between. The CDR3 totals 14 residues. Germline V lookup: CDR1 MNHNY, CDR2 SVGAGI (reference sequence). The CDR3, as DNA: TGTGCCAGCAGTCATTTAAGGAGCTCCTACGAGCAGTACTTC. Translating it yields CASSHLRSSYEQYF.

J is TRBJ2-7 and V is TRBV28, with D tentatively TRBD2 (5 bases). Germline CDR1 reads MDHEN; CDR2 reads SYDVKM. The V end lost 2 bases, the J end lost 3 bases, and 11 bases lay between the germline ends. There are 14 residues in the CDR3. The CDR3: CASSLNAGSYEQYF. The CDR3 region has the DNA TGTGCCAGCAGTTTAAATGCGGGCAGCTACGAGCAGTACTTC. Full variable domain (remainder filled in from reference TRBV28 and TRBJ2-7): DVKVTQSSRYLVKRTGEKVFLECVQDMDHENMFWYRQDPGLGLRLIYFSYDVKMKEKGDIPEGYSVSREKKERFSLILESASTNQTSMYLCASSLNAGSYEQYFGPGTRLTVT.

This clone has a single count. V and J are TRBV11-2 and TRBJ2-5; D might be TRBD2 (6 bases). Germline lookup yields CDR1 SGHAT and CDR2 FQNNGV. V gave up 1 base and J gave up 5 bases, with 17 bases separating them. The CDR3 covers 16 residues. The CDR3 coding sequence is TGTGCCAGCAGCTTAGCGGGAGCCCTCACGTGGGAGACCCAGTACTTC. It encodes CASSLAGALTWETQYF.

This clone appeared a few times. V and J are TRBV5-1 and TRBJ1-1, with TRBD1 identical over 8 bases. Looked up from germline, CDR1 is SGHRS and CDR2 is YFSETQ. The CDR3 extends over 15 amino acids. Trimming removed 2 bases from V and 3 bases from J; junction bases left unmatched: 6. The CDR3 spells CASSFLMTGDTEAFF. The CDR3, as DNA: TGCGCCAGCAGCTTTCTGATGACAGGGGACACTGAAGCTTTCTTT.